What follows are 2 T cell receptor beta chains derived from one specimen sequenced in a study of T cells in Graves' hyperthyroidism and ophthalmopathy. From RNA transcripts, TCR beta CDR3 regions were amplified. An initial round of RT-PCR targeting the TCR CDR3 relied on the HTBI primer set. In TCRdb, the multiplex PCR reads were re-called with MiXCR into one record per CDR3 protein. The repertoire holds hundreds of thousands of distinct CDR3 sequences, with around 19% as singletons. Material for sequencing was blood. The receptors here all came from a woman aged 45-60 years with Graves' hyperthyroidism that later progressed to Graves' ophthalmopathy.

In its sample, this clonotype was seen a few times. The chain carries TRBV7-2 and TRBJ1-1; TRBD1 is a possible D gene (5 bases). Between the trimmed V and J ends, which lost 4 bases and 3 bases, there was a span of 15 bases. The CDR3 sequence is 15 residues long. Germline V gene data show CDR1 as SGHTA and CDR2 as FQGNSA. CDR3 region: CASSSEGNPYTEAFF. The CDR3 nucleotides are TGTGCCAGCAGCTCAGAGGGGAATCCGTACACTGAAGCTTTCTTT.

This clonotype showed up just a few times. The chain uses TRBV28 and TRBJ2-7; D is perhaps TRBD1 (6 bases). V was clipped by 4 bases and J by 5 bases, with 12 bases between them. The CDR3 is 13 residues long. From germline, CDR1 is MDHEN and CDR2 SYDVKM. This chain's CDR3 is CASSSGTSDEQYF. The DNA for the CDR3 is TGTGCCAGCAGTTCCGGGACAAGCGACGAGCAGTACTTC. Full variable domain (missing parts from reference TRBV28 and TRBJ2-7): DVKVTQSSRYLVKRTGEKVFLECVQDMDHENMFWYRQDPGLGLRLIYFSYDVKMKEKGDIPEGYSVSREKKERFSLILESASTNQTSMYLCASSSGTSDEQYFGPGTRLTVT.